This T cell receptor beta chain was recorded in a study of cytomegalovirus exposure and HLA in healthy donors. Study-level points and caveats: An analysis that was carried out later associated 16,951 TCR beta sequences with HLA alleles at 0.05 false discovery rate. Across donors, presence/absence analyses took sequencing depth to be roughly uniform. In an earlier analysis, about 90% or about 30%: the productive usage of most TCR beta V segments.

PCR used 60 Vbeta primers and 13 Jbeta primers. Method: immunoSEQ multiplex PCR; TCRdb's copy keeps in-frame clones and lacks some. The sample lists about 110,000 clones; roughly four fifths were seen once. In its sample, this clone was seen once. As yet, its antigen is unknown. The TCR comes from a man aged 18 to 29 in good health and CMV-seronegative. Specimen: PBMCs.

This CDR3 is CASSDSLVRRALFF. In DNA, the CDR3 is TGTGCCAGCAGTGATAGCCTCGTACGTCGCGCGCTGTTTTTT. V usage is TRBV25-1 and J usage is TRBJ1-4; D gene unclear. Trimming cost V 3 bases and J 14 bases, with 19 bases left between them. Per germline, CDR1 MGHDK and CDR2 SYGVNS. The CDR3 runs to 14 residues.